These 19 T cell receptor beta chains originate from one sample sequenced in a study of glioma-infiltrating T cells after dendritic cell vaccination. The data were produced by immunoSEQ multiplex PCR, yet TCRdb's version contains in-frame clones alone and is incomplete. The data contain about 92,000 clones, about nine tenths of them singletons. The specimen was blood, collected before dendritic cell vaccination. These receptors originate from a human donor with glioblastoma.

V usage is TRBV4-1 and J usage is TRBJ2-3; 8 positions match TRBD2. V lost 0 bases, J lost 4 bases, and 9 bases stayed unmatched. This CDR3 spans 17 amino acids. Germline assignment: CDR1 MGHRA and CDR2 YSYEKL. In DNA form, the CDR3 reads TGCGCCAGCAGCCAAGAAGGAGCGGGAGTGATCTCAGATACGCAGTATTTT. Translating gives CASSQEGAGVISDTQYF.

The CDR3 sequence: CASSYSGLGYTF. The CDR3 nucleotides read TGTGCCAGCAGTTATTCAGGGTTAGGCTACACCTTC. The rearrangement joins TRBV6-5 to TRBJ1-2, with a weak D call TRBD1 (5 bases). The CDR3 consists of 12 residues. Trimming cost V 3 bases and J 8 bases, with 10 bases left between them. Looked up from germline, CDR1 is MNHEY and CDR2 is SVGAGI.

DNA for the CDR3: TGTGCCAGCAGTGAATATCGTCTAGCAGAGGGAGAGACCCAGTACTTC. It encodes CASSEYRLAEGETQYF. V is TRBV6-1 and J is TRBJ2-5; D may be TRBD2 (5 bases). The CDR3 contains 16 residues. Germline CDR1 is MNHNS and CDR2 is SASEGT. V was pared by 2 bases and J by 4 bases, with 17 bases between.

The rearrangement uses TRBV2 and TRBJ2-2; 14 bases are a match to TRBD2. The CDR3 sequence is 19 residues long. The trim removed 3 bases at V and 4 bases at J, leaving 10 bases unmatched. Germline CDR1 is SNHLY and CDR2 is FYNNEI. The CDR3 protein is CASSESPGLAGAGTGELFF. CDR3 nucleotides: TGTGCCAGCAGTGAGTCCCCGGGACTAGCGGGAGCGGGCACCGGGGAGCTGTTTTTT.

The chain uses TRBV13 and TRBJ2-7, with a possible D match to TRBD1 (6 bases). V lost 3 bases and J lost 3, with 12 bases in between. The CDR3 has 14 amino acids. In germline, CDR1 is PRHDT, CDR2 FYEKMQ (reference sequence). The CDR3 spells CASSLEDRHYEQYF. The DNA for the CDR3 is TGTGCCAGCAGCTTGGAGGACAGACACTACGAGCAGTACTTC.

CDR3 in amino acids: CASSAGDRVTTDTQYF. The CDR3 region has the DNA TGTGCCAGCAGCGCGGGGGACAGGGTCACCACAGATACGCAGTATTTT. This chain links TRBV7-3 with TRBJ2-3; TRBD1 matches 9 bases. CDR3 length equals 16 residues. The germline gives CDR1 SGHTA, CDR2 FQGTGA. The ends lost 5 bases at V and 2 bases at J; junction bases unmatched: 8.

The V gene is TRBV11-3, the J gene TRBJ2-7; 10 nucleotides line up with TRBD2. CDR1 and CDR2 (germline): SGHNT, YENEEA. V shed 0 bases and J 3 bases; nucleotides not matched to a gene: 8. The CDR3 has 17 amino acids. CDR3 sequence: CASSLEGVASGSYEQYF. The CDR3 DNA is TGTGCCAGCAGCTTAGAGGGCGTAGCTAGCGGGAGCTACGAGCAGTACTTC.

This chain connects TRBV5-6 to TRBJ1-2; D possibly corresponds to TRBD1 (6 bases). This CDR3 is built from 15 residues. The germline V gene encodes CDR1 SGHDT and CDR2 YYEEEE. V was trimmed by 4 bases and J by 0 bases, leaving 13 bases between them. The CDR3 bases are TGTGCCAGCAGCCTCAGGGGTTTAGCTAACTATGGCTACACCTTC. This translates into CASSLRGLANYGYTF. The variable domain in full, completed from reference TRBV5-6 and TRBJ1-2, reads DAGVTQSPTHLIKTRGQQVTLRCSPKSGHDTVSWYQQALGQGPQFIFQYYEEEERQRGNFPDRFSGHQFPNYSSELNVNALLLGDSALYLCASSLRGLANYGYTFGSGTRLTVV.

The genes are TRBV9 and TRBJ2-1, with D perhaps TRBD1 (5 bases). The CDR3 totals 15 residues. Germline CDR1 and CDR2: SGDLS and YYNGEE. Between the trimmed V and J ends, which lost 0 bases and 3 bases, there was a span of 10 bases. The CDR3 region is CASSVDQGSYNEQFF. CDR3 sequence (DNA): TGTGCCAGCAGCGTAGATCAGGGTAGCTACAATGAGCAGTTCTTC.

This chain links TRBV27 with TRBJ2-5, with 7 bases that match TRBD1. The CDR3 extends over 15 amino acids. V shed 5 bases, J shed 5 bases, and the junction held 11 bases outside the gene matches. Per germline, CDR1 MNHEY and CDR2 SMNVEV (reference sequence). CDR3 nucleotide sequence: TGTGCCAGCAGTCCATCGACAGGGTTGTTTGAGACCCAGTACTTC. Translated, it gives CASSPSTGLFETQYF.

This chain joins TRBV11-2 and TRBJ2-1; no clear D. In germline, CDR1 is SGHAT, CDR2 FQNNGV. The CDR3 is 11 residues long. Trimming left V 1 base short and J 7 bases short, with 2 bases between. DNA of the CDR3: TGTGCCAGCAGCTTAGCAAATGAGCAGTTCTTC. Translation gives CASSLANEQFF.

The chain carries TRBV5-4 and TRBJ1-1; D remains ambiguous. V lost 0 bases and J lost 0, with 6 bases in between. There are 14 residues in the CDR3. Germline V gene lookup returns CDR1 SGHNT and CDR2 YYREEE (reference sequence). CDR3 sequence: CASSLATVNTEAFF. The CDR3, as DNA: TGTGCCAGCAGCTTGGCCACAGTGAACACTGAAGCTTTCTTT.

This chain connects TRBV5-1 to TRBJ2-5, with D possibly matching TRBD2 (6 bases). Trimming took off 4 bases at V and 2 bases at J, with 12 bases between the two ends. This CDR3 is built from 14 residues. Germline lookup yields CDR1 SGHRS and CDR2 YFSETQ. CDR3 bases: TGCGCCAGCAGCGCCTTCGGGGGTCAAGAGACCCAGTACTTC. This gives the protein CASSAFGGQETQYF.

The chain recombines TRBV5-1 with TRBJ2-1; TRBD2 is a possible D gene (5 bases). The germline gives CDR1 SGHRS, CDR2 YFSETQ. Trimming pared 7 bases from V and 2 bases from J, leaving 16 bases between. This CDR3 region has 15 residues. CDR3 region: CASGTRDLTYNEQFF. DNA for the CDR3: TGCGCCAGCGGAACGAGGGATCTGACCTACAATGAGCAGTTCTTC.

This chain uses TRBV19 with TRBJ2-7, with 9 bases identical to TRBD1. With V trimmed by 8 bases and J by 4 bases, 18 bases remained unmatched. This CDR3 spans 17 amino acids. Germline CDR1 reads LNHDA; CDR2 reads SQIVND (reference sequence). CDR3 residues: CASGFRTGDLGGYEQYF. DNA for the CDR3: TGTGCCAGTGGGTTTAGGACAGGGGATCTCGGAGGGTACGAGCAGTACTTC. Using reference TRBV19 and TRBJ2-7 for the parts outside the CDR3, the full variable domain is DGGITQSPKYLFRKEGQNVTLSCEQNLNHDAMYWYRQDPGQGLRLIYYSQIVNDFQKGDIAEGYSVSREKKESFPLTVTSAQKNPTAFYLCASGFRTGDLGGYEQYFGPGTRLTVT.

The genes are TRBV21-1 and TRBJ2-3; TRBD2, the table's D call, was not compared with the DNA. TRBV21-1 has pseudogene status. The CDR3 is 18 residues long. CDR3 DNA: TGTGCCAGCAGCAAAGGGGGACTAGCGGGACCTAGCACAGATACGCAGTATTTT. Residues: CASSKGGLAGPSTDTQYF.

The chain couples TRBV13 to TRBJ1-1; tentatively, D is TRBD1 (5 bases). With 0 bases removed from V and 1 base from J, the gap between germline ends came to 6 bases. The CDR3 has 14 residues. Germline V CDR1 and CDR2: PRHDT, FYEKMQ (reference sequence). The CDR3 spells CASSLGGGNTEAFF. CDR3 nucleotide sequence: TGTGCCAGCAGCTTAGGGGGGGGGAACACTGAAGCTTTCTTT.

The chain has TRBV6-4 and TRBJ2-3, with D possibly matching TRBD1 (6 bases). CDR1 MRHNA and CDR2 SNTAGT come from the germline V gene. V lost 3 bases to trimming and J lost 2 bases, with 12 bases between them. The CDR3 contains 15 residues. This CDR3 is CASSEDPGDTDTQYF. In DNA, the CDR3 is TGTGCCAGCAGTGAAGATCCAGGGGACACAGATACGCAGTATTTT.

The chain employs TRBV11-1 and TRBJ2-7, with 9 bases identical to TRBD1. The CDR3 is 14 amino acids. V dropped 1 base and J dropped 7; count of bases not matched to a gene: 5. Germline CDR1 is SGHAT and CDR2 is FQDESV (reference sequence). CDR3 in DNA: TGTGCCAGCAGCTTAGGAGGGACAGGGAAAGAGCAGTACTTC. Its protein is CASSLGGTGKEQYF.